This record looks at one T cell receptor beta chain sequence and its context. Its antigen remains unknown. The same CDR3 arises from other DNA sequences in this sample as well. Per the original data handling: From ImmunoSEQ came sequences covering only the junction and carrying no quality scores, so filtering differed. Clones were read by immunoSEQ multiplex PCR, and TCRdb kept only the in-frame ones, dropping some. The V and J calls and clone size are taken from that table; D and trimming were inferred from the DNA. This table holds 2 million to 2.5 million clones, roughly 95% found once. Germline assignment: CDR1 SGHRS and CDR2 YFSETQ. V dropped 3 bases and J dropped 2 bases, with 8 bases sitting between them. This CDR3 has 13 amino acids. These data are taken from a study of shared clonotypes between healthy human individuals. Study results and caveats: Compared with memory subsets, naive subsets generally had larger estimated richness. What rarefaction showed was incomplete sorted-subset sequencing despite large depth.

What was sequenced was naive CD4+ T cells sorted from blood. Subset defined: CD45RA+ positively selected. This chain joins TRBV5-1 and TRBJ1-2; perhaps TRBD1 as D (6 bases). This TCR derives from a man younger than 35 in good health. The CDR3 nucleotides are TGCGCCAGCAGCTCCGGGACAAACTATGGCTACACCTTC. It encodes CASSSGTNYGYTF.